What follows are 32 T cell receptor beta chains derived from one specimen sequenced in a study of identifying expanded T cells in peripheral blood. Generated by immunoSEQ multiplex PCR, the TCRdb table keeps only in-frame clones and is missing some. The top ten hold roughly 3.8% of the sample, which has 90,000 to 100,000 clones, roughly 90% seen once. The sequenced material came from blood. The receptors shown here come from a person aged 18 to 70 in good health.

For the CDR3, the DNA is TGTGCCAGCAGTTTATCGCCAAACACCGGGGAGCTGTTTTTT. Translation: CASSLSPNTGELFF. V and J are TRBV28 and TRBJ2-2, with D hard to call. The CDR3 is 14 amino acids. In germline, CDR1 is MDHEN, CDR2 SYDVKM. Trimming cost V 1 base and J 2 bases, with 5 bases left between them.

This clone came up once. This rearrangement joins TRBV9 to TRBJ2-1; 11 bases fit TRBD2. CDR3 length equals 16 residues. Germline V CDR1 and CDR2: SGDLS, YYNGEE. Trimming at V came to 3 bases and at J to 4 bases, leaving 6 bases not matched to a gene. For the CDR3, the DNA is TGTGCCAGCAGCGCCCGACTAGCGGGGTTATACAATGAGCAGTTCTTC. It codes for CASSARLAGLYNEQFF.

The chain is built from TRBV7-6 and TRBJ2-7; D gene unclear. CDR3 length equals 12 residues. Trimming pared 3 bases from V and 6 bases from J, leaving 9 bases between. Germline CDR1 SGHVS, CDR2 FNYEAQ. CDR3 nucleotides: TGTGCCAGCAGCTTGACCGCAGGCGAGCAGTACTTC. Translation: CASSLTAGEQYF. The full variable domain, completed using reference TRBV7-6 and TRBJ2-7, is GAGVSQSPRYKVTKRGQDVALRCDPISGHVSLYWYRQALGQGPEFLTYFNYEAQQDKSGLPNDRFSAERPEGSISTLTIQRTEQRDSAMYRCASSLTAGEQYFGPGTRLTVT.

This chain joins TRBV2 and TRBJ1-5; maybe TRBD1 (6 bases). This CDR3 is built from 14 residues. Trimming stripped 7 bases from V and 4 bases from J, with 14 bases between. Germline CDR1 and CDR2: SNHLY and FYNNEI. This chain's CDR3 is CASNADRGNQPQHF. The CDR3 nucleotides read TGTGCCAGCAACGCGGACAGAGGGAATCAGCCCCAGCATTTT.

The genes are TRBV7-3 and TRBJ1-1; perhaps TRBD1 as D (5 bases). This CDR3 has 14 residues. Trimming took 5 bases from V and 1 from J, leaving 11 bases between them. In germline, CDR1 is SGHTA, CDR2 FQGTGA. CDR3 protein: CASSPGPSNTEAFF. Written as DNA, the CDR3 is TGTGCCAGCAGCCCGGGGCCCTCGAACACTGAAGCTTTCTTT.

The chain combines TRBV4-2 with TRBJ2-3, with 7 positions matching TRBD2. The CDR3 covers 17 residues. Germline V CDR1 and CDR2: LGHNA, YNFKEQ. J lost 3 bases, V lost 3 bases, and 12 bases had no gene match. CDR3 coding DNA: TGTGCCAGCAGCCAGTCTTCAGGAGCGGGGAGGACAGATACGCAGTATTTT. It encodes CASSQSSGAGRTDTQYF.

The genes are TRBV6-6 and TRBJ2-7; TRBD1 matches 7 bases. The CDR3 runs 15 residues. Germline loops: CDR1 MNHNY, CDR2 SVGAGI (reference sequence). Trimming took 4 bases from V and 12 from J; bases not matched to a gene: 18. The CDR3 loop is CASSSLIGGAYTRYF. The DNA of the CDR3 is TGTGCCAGCAGTTCCCTGATAGGGGGCGCTTATACCCGGTACTTC.

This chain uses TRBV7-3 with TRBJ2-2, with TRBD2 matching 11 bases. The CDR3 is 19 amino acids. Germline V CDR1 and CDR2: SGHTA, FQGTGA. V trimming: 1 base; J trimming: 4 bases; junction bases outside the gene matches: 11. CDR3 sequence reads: CASSLRERRLAGITGELFF. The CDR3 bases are TGTGCCAGCAGCTTAAGGGAACGTAGACTAGCGGGAATCACCGGGGAGCTGTTTTTT.

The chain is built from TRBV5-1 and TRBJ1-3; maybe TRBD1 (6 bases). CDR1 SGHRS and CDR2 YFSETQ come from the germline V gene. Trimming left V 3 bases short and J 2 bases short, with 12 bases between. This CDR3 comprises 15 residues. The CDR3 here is CASSYGQPTGNTIYF. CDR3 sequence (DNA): TGCGCCAGCAGCTATGGACAGCCGACTGGAAACACCATATATTTT.

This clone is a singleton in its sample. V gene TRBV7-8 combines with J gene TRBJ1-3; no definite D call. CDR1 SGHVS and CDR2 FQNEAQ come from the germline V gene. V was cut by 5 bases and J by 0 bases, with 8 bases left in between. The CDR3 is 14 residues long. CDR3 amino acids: CASSLTLSGNTIYF. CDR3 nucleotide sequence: TGTGCCAGCAGCCTCACACTCTCTGGAAACACCATATATTTT. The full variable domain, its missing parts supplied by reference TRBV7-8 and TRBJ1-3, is GAGVSQSPRYKVAKRGQDVALRCDPISGHVSLFWYQQALGQGPEFLTYFQNEAQLDKSGLPSDRFFAERPEGSVSTLKIQRTQQEDSAVYLCASSLTLSGNTIYFGEGSWLTVV.

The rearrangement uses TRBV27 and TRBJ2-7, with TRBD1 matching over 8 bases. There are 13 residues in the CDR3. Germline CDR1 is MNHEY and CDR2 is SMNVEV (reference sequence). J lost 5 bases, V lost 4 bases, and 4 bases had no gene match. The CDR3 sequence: CASSYSTGDEQYF. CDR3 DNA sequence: TGTGCCAGCAGTTACTCGACAGGGGACGAGCAGTACTTC.

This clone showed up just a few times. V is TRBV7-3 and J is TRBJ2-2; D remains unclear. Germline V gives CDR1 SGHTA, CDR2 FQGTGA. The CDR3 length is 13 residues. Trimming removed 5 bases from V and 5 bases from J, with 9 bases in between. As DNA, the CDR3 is TGTGCCAGCAGCCCCAAGGGAACCGGGGAGCTGTTTTTT. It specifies CASSPKGTGELFF. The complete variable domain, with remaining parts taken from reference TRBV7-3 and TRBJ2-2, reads GAGVSQTPSNKVTEKGKYVELRCDPISGHTALYWYRQSLGQGPEFLIYFQGTGAADDSGLPNDRFFAVRPEGSVSTLKIQRTERGDSAVYLCASSPKGTGELFFGEGSRLTVL.

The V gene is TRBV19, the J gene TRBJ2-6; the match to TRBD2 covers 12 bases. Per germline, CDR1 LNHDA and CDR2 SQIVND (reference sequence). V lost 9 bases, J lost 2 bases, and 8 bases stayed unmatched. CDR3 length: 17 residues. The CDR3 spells CASSETSGSPGANVLTF. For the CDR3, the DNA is TGTGCCAGCTCCGAGACTAGCGGGAGTCCTGGGGCCAACGTCCTGACTTTC.

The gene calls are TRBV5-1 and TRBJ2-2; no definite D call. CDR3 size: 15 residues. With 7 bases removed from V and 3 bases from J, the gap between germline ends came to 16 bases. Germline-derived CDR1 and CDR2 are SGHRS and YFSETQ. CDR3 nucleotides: TGCGCCAGCCGCGGATCTATGAGGTACACCGGGGAGCTGTTTTTT. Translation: CASRGSMRYTGELFF.

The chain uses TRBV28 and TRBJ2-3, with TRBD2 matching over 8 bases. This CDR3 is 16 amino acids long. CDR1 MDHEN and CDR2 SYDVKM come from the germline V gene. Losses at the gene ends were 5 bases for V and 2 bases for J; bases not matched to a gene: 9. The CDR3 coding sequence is TGTGCCAGCAGTCTAGGGGTAGCGGGGTCCACAGATACGCAGTATTTT. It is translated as CASSLGVAGSTDTQYF.

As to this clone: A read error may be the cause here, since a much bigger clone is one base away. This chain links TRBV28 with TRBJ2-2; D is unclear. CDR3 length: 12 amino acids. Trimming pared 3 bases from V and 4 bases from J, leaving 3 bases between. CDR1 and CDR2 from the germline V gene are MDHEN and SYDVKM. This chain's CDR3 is CASSLVTGELFF. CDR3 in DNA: TGTGCCAGCAGTTTGGTCACCGGGGAGCTGTTTTTT.

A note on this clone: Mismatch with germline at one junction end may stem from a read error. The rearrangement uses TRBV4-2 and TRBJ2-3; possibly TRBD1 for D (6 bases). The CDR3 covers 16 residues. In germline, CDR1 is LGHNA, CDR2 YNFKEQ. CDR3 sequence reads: CASSKDGQTSTDTQYF. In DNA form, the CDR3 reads TGTGCCAGCAGCAAAGACGGACAGACTAGCACAGATACGCAGTATTTT.

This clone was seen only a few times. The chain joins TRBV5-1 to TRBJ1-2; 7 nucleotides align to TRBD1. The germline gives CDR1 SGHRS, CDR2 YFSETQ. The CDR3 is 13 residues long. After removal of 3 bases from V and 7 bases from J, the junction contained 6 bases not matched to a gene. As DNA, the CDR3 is TGCGCCAGCAGCTCAGGAGGGGGCGGTGGCTACACCTTC. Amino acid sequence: CASSSGGGGGYTF.

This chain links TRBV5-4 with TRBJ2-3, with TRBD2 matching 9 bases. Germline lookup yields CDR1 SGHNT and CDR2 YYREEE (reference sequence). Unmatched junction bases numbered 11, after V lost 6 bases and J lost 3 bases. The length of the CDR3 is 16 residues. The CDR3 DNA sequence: TGTGCCAGCAACCGCATAGCGGGAGAAGGGACAGATACGCAGTATTTT. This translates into CASNRIAGEGTDTQYF.

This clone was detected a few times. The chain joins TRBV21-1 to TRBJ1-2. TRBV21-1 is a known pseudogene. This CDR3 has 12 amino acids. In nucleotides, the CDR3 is TGTGCCAGCAGTCCATGGGGTTACGGCTACACCTTC. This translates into CASSPWGYGYTF.

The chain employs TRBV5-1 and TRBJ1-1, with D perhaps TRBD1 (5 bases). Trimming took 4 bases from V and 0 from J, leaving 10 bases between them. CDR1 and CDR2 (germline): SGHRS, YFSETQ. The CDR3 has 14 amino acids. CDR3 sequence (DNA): TGCGCCAGCAGCACCGGACAAGTGAACACTGAAGCTTTCTTT. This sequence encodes CASSTGQVNTEAFF. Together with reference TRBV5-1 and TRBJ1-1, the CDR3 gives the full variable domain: KAGVTQTPRYLIKTRGQQVTLSCSPISGHRSVSWYQQTPGQGLQFLFEYFSETQRNKGNFPGRFSGRQFSNSRSEMNVSTLELGDSALYLCASSTGQVNTEAFFGQGTRLTVV.

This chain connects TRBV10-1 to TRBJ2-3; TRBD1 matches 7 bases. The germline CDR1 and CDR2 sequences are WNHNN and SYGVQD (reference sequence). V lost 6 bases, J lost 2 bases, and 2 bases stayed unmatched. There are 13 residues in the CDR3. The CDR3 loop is CASSRGTTDTQYF. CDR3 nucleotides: TGCGCCAGCAGCAGGGGGACCACAGATACGCAGTATTTT.

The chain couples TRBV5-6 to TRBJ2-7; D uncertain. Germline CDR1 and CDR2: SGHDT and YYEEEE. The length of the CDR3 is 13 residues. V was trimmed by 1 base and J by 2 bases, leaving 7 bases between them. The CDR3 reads CASSLRQPYEQYF. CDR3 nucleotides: TGTGCCAGCAGCTTGCGGCAGCCCTACGAGCAGTACTTC. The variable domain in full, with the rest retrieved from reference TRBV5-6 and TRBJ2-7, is DAGVTQSPTHLIKTRGQQVTLRCSPKSGHDTVSWYQQALGQGPQFIFQYYEEEERQRGNFPDRFSGHQFPNYSSELNVNALLLGDSALYLCASSLRQPYEQYFGPGTRLTVT.

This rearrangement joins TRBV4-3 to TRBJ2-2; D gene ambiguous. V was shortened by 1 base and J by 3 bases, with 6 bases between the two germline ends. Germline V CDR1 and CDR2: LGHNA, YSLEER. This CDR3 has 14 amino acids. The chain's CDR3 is CASSQGHYTGELFF. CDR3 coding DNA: TGCGCCAGCAGCCAAGGGCACTACACCGGGGAGCTGTTTTTT.

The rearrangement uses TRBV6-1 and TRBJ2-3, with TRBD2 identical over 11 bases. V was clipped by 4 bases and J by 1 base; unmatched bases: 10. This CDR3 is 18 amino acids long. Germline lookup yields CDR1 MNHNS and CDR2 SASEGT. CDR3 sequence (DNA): TGTGCCAGCAGTGCAACTAGCGGGAGTCAGGTACGCACAGATACGCAGTATTTT. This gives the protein CASSATSGSQVRTDTQYF.

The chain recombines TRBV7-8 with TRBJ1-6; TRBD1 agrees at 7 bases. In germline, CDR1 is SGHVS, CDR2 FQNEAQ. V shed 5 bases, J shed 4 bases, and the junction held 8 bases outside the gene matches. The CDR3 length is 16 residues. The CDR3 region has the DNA TGTGCCAGCAGCGCAGGGACAGAACTTTATAATTCACCCCTCCACTTT. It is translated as CASSAGTELYNSPLHF.

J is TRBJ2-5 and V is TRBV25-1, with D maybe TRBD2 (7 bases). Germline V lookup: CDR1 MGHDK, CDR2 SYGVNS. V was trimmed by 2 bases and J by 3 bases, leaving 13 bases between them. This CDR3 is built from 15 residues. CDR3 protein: CASSEVTGREETQYF. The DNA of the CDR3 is TGTGCCAGCAGTGAAGTAACAGGGAGGGAAGAGACCCAGTACTTC.

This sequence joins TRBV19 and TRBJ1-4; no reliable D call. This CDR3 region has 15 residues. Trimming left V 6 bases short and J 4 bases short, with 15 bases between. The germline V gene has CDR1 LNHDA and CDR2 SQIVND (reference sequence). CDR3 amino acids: CASRGSPPGNEKLFF. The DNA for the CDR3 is TGTGCCAGTAGAGGCAGCCCGCCGGGTAATGAAAAACTGTTTTTT.

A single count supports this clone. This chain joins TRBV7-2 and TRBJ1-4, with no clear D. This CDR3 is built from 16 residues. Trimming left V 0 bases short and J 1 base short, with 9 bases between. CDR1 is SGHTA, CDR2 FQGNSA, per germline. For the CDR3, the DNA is TGTGCCAGCAGCTTAGCGCGGGGAGGAACTAATGAAAAACTGTTTTTT. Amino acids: CASSLARGGTNEKLFF.

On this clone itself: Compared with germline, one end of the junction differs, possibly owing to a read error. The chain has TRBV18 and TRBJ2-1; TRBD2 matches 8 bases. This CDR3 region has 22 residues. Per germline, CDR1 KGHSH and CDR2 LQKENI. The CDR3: CASSPPRAGDTTTRLPYNEQLF. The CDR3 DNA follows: TGTGCCAGCTCACCGCCTCGAGCGGGAGATACGACTACACGTCTCCCTTACAATGAGCAGCTCTTC. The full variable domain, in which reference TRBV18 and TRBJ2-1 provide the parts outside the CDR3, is NAGVMQNPRHLVRRRGQEARLRCSPMKGHSHVYWYRQLPEEGLKFMVYLQKENIIDESGMPKERFSAEFPKEGPSILRIQQVVRGDSAAYFCASSPPRAGDTTTRLPYNEQLFGPGTRLTVL.

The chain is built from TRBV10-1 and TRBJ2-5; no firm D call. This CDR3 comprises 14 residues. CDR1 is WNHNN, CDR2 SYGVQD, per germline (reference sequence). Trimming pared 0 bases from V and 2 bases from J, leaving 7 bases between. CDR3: CASSESSSQETQYF. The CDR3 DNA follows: TGCGCCAGCAGTGAGTCGTCTAGTCAAGAGACCCAGTACTTC.

The CDR3 DNA is TGTGCCAGCATCACAGGGGGGGACACCGGGGAGCTGTTTTTT. It codes for CASITGGDTGELFF. This sequence joins TRBV28 and TRBJ2-2; D might be TRBD1 (8 bases). This CDR3 has 14 residues. Germline CDR1 and CDR2: MDHEN and SYDVKM. V was pared by 7 bases and J by 3 bases, with 12 bases between.